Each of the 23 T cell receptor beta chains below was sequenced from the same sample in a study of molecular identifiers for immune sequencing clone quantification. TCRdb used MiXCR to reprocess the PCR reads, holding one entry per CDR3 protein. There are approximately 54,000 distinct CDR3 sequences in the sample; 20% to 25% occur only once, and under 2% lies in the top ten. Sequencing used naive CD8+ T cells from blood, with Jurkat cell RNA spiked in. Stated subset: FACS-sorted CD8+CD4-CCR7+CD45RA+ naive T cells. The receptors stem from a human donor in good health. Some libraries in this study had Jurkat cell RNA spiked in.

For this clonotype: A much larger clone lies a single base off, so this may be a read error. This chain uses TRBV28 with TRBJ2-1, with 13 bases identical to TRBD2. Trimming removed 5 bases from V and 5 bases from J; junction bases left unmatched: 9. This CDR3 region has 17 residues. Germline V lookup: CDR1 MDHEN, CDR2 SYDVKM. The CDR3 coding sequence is TGTGCCAGCAGTCTCTGGACTAGCGGGAGCCCCGACAATGAGCAGTTCTTC. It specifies CASSLWTSGSPDNEQFF. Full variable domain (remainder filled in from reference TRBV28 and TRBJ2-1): DVKVTQSSRYLVKRTGEKVFLECVQDMDHENMFWYRQDPGLGLRLIYFSYDVKMKEKGDIPEGYSVSREKKERFSLILESASTNQTSMYLCASSLWTSGSPDNEQFFGPGTRLTVL.

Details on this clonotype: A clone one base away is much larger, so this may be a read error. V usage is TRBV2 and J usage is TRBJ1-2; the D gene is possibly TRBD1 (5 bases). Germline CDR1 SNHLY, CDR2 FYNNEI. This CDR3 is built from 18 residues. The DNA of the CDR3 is TGTGCCATCAGTGCCAATCAGGACACTTTCCCCAACAACTATGGCTACACCTTC. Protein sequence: CAISANQDTFPNNYGYTF.

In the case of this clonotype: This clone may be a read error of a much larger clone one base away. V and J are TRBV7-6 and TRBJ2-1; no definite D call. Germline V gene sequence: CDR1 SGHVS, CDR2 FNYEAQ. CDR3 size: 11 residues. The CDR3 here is CASSPANERFF. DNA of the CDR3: TGTGCCAGCAGCCCTGCCAATGAGCGGTTCTTC.

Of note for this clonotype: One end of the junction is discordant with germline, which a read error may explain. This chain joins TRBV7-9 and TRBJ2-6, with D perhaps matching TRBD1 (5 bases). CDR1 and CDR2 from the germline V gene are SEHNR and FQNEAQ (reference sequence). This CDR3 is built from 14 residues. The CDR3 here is CASSPGSGANVLPF. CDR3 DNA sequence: TGTGCCAGCAGCCCAGGTTCTGGGGCCAACGTCCTGCCTTTC. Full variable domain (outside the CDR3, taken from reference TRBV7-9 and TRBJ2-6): DTGVSQNPRHKITKRGQNVTFRCDPISEHNRLYWYRQTLGQGPEFLTYFQNEAQLEKSRLLSDRFSAERPKGSFSTLEIQRTEQGDSAMYLCASSPGSGANVLPFGAGSRLTVL.

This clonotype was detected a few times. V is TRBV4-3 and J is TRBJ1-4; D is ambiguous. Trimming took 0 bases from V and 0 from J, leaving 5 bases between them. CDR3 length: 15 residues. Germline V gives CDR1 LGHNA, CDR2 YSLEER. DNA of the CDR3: TGCGCCAGCAGCCAAGAGGCAGCAACTAATGAAAAACTGTTTTTT. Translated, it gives CASSQEAATNEKLFF.

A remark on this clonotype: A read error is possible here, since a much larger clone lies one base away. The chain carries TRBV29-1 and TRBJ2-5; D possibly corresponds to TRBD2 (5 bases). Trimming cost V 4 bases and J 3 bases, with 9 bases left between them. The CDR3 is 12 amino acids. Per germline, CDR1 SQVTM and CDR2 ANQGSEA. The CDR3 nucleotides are TGCAGCGTTGTGGGAGACGAAGAGACCCAGTACTTC. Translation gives CSVVGDEETQYF.

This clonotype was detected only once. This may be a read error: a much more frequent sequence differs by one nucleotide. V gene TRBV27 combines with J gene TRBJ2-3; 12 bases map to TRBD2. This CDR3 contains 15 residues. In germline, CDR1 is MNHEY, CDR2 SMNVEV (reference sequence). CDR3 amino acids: CASSLLAGGAETQYF. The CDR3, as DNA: TGTGCCAGCAGTCTTCTAGCGGGGGGGGCAGAAACGCAGTATTTT.

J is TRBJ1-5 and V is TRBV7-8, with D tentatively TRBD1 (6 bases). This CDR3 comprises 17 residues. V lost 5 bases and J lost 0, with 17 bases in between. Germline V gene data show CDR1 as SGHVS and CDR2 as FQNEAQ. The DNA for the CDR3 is TGTGCCAGCAGCGCCGAAGACAGGAGATTTAGCAATCAGCCCCAGCATTTT. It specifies CASSAEDRRFSNQPQHF.

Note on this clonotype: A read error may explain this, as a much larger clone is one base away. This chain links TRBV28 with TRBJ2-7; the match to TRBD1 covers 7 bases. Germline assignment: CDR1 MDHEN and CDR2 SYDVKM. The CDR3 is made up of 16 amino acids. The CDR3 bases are TGTGTCAGCAGTTTATGGGGCTGGCAGGGGGTAGGGGAGCAGTACTTC. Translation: CVSSLWGWQGVGEQYF.

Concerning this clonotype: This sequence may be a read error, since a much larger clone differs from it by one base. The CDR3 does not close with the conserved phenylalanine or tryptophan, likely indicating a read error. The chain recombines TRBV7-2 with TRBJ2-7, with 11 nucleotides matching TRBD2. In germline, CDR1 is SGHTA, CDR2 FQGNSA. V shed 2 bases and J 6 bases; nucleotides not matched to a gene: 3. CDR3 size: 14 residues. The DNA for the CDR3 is TGTGCCAGCAGCTTAACTAGCGGGGGTTCCGAGCAGTACCTC. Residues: CASSLTSGGSEQYL.

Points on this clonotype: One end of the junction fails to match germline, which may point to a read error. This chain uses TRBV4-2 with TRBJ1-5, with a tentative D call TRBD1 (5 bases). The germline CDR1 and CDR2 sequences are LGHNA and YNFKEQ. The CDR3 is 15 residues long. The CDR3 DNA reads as TGTGCCAGCAGCCAAAGTTTAGGGGTTAATCTGCCCCAGCATTTT. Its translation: CASSQSLGVNLPQHF.

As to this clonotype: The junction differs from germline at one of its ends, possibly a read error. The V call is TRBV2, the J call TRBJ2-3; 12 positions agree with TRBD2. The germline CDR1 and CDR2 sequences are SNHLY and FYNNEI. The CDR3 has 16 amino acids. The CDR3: CASRSGLAGLPDTPYF. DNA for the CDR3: TGTGCCAGCAGGTCGGGACTAGCGGGCCTCCCAGATACGCCGTATTTT.

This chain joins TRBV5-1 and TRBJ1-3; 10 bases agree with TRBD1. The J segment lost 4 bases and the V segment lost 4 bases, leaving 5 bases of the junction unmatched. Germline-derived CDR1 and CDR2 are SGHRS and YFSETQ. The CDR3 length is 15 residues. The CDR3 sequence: CASSLDRGPGNTIYF. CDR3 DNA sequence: TGCGCCAGCAGCCTCGACAGGGGGCCGGGAAACACCATATATTTT.

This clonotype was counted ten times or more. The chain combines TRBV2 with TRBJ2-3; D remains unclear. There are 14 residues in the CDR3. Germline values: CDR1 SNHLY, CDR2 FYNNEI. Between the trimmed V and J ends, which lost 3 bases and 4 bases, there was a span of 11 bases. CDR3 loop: CASSDGVAPDTQYF. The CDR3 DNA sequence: TGTGCCAGCAGTGATGGAGTGGCGCCAGATACGCAGTATTTT.

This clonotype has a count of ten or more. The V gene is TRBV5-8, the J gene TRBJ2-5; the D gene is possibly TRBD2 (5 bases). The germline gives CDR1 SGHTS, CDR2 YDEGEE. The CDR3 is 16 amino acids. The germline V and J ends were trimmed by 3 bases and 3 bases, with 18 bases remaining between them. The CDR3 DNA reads TGTGCCAGCAGCTACACCGGGATAAATCCAAAAGAGACCCAGTACTTC. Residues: CASSYTGINPKETQYF.

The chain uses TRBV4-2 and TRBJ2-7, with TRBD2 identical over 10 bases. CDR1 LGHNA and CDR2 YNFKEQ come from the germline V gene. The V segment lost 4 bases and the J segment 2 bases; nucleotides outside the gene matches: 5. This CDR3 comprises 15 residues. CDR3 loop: CASSLGTSVAYEQYF. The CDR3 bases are TGTGCCAGCAGCCTTGGGACTAGCGTGGCCTACGAGCAGTACTTC.

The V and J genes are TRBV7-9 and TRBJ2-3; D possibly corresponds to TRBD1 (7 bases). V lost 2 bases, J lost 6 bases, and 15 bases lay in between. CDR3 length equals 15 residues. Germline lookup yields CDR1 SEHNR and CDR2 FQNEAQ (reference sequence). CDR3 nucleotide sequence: TGTGCCAGCAGCTTACAGGGGGGAGGTCTTGATACGCAGTATTTT. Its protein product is CASSLQGGGLDTQYF. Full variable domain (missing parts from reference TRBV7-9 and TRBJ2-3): DTGVSQNPRHKITKRGQNVTFRCDPISEHNRLYWYRQTLGQGPEFLTYFQNEAQLEKSRLLSDRFSAERPKGSFSTLEIQRTEQGDSAMYLCASSLQGGGLDTQYFGPGTRLTVL.

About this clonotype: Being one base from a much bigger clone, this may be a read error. As DNA, the CDR3 is TGCAGCGTTGACGGGCTAGCGGGGGGGACTCGCACAGATACGCAGTATTTT. Encoded protein: CSVDGLAGGTRTDTQYF. This chain connects TRBV29-1 to TRBJ2-3; 12 nucleotides line up with TRBD2. V lost 3 bases to trimming and J lost 1 base; unmatched junction nucleotides: 8. The germline V gene encodes CDR1 SQVTM and CDR2 ANQGSEA. This CDR3 is built from 17 residues.

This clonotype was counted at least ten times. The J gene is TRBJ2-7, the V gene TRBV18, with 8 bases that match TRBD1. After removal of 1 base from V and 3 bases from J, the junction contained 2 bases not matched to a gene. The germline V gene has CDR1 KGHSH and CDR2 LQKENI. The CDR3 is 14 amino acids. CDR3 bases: TGTGCCAGCTCACCACGGGACAGGTACTACGAGCAGTACTTC. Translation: CASSPRDRYYEQYF.

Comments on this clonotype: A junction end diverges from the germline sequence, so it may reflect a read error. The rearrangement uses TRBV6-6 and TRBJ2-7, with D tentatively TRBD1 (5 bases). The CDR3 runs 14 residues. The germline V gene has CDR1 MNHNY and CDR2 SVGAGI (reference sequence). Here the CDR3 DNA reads TGTGCCAGCAGTTTGAAGGGGATGCCCTACGCGCCGTCCTTC. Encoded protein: CASSLKGMPYAPSF.

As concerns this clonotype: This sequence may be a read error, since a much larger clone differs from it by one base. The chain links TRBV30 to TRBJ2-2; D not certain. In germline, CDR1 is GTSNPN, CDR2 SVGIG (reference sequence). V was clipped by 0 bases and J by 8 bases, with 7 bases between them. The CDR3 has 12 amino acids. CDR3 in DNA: TGTGCCTGGAGTGTAGAGGCTGGGGAGCTGTTTTTT. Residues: CAWSVEAGELFF.

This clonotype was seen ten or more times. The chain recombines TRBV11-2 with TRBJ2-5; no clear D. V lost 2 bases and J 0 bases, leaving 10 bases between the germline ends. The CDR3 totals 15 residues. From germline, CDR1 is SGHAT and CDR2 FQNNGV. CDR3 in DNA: TGTGCCAGCAGCTTATCCGGCTACGACCAAGAGACCCAGTACTTC. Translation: CASSLSGYDQETQYF. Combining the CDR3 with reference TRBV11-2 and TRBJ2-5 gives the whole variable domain EAGVAQSPRYKIIEKRQSVAFWCNPISGHATLYWYQQILGQGPKLLIQFQNNGVVDDSQLPKDRFSAERLKGVDSTLKIQPAKLEDSAVYLCASSLSGYDQETQYFGPGTRLLVL.

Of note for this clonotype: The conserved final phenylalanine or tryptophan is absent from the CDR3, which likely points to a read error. CDR3 sequence reads: CASSSPGGDNQPQHS. In DNA form, the CDR3 reads TGTGCCAGCAGTTCCCCGGGAGGGGACAATCAGCCCCAGCATTCT. V usage is TRBV7-9 and J usage is TRBJ1-5; perhaps TRBD1 as D (5 bases). The V gene lost 6 bases and the J gene lost 3 bases, with 15 bases spanning the gap. There are 15 residues in the CDR3. Germline CDR1 is SEHNR and CDR2 is FQNEAQ (reference sequence).